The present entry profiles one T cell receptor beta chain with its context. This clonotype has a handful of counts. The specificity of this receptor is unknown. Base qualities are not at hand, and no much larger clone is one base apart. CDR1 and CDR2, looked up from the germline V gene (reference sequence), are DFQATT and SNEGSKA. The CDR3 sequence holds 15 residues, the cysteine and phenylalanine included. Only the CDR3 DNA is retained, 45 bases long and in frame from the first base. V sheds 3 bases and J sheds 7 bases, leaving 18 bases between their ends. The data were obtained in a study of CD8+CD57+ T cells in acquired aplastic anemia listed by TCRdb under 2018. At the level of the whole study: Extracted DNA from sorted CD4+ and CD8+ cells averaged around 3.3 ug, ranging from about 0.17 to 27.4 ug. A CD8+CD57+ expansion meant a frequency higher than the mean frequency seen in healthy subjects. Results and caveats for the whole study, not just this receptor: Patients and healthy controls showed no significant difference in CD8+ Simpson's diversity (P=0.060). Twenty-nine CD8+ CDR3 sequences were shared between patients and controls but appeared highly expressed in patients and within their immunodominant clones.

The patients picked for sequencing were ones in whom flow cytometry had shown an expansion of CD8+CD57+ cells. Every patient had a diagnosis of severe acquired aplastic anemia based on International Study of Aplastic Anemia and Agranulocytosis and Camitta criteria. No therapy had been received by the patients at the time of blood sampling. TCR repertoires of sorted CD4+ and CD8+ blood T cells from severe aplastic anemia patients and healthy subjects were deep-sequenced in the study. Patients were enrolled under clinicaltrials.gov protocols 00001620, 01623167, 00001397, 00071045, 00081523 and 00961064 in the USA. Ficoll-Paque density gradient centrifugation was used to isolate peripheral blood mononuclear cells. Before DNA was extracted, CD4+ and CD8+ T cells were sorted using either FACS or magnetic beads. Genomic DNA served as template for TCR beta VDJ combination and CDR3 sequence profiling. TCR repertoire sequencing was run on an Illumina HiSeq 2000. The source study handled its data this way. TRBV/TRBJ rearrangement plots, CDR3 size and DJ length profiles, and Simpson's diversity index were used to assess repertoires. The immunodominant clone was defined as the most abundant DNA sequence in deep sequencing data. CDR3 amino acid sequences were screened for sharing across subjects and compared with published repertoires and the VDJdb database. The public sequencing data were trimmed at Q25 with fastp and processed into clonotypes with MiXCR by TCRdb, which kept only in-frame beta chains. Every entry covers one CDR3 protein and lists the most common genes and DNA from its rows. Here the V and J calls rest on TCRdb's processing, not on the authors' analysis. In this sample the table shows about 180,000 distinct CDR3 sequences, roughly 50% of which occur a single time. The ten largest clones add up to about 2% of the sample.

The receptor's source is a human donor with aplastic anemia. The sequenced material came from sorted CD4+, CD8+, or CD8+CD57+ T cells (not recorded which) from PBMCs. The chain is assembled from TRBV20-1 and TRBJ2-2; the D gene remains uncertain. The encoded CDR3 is CSARWAHQPSGELFF. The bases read TGCAGTGCTAGGTGGGCCCACCAGCCGAGCGGGGAGCTGTTTTTT.